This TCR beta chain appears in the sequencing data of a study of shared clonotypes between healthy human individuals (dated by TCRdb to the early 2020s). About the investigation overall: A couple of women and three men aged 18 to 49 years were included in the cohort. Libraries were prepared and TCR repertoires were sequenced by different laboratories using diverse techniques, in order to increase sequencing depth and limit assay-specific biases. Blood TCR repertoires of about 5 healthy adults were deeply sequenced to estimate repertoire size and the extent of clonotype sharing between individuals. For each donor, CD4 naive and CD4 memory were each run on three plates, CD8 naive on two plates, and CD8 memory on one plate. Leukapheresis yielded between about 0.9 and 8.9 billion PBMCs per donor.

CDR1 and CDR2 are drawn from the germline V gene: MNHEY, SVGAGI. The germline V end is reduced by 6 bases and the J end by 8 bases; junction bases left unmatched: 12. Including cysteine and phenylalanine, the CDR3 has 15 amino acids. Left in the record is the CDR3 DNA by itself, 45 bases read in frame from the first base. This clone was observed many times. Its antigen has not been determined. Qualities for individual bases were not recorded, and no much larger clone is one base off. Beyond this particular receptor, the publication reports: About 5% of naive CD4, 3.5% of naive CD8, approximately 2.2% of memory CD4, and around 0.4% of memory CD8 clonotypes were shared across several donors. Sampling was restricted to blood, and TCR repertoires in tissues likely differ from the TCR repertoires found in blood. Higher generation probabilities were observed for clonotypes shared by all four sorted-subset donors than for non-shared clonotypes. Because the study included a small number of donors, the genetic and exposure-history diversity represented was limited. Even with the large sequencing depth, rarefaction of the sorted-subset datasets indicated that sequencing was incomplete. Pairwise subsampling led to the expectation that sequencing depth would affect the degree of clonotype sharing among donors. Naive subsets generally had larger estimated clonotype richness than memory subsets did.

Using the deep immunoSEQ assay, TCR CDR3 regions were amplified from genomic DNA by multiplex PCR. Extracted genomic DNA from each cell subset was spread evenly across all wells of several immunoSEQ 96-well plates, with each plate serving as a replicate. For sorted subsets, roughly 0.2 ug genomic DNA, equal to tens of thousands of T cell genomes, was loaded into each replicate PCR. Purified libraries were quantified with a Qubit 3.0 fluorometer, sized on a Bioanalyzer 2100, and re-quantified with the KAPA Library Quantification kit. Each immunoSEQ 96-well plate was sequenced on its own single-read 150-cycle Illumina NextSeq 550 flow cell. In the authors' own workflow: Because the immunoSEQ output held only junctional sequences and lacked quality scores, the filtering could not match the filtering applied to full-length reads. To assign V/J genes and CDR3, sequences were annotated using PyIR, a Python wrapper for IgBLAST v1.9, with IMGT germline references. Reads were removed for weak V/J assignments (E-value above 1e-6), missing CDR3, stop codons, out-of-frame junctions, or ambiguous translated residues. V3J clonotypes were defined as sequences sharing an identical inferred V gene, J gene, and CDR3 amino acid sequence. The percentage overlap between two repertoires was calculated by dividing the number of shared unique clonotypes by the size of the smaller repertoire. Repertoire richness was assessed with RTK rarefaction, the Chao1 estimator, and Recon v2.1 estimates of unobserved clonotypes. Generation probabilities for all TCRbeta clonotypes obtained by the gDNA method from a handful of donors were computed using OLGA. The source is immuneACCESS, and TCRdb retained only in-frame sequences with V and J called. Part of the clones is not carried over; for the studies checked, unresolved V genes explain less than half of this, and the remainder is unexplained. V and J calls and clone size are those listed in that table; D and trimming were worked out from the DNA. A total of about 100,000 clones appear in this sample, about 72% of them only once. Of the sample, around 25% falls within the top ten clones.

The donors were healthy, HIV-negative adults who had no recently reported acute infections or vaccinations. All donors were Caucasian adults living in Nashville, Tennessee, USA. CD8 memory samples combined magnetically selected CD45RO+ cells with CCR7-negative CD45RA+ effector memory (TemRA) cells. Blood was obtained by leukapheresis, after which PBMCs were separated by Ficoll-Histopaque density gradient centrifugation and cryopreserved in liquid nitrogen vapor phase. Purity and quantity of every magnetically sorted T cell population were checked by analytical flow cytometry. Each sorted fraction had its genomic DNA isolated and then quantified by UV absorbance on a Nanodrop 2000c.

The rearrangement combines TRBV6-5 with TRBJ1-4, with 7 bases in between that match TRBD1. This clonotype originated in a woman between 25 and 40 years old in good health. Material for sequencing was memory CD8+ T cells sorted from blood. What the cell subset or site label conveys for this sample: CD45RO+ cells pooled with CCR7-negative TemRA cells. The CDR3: CASRRYRGGNEKLFF. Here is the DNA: TGTGCCAGCAGGCGCTACAGAGGGGGCAACGAAAAACTGTTTTTT.